This passage covers 8 T cell receptor beta chains from one sample sequenced in a study of blood T cells in healthy people across ages. Combining a sample-barcoded 5' primer with a J-beta primer mix, a second PCR ran for about 7 to 12 cycles. One entry per CDR3 protein results from TCRdb running MiXCR on the 5' RACE reads. Of roughly 700,000 distinct CDR3 sequences in the sample, approximately 25% are singletons; the top ten hold 9.4%. These data were also filed under a second study, of T cells of mothers and their children.

Sequences were obtained from blood. Receptors were obtained from a boy younger than 18 in good health.

This clonotype has a handful of counts. This rearrangement joins TRBV6-1 to TRBJ2-7; 16 bases align to TRBD2. The germline gives CDR1 MNHNS, CDR2 SASEGT. With V trimmed by 5 bases and J by 4 bases, 14 bases remained unmatched. CDR3 length equals 19 residues. The chain's CDR3 is CASSRRRGLAGGPIYEQYF. The CDR3 DNA reads TGTGCCAGCAGTCGTCGCAGGGGACTAGCGGGAGGGCCGATATACGAGCAGTACTTC.

This clonotype showed up just a few times. This sequence joins TRBV29-1 and TRBJ2-5; no clear D. The germline gives CDR1 SQVTM, CDR2 ANQGSEA. The CDR3 loop spans 11 amino acids. With 6 bases removed from V and 3 bases from J, the gap between germline ends came to 8 bases. CDR3 in DNA: TGCAGCGTAGTTCCGAAAGAGACCCAGTACTTC. Translation: CSVVPKETQYF.

This chain joins TRBV3-1 and TRBJ2-7, with D perhaps matching TRBD2 (6 bases). This CDR3 region has 17 residues. V lost 0 bases to trimming and J lost 0 bases, with 15 bases between them. Looked up from germline, CDR1 is LGHDT and CDR2 is YNNKEL (reference sequence). The DNA for the CDR3 is TGTGCCAGCAGCCAAGAACACCCTAGCGCGACCTCCTACGAGCAGTACTTC. It yields the protein CASSQEHPSATSYEQYF.

V and J are TRBV9 and TRBJ2-5, with D possibly TRBD2 on 5 matching bases. V lost 0 bases and J lost 7, with 16 bases in between. The CDR3 spans 15 residues. Germline V gene lookup returns CDR1 SGDLS and CDR2 YYNGEE. The CDR3 nucleotides are TGTGCCAGCAGCGTAGTCAGCACTAGTGGAGCGACCCAGTACTTC. Residues: CASSVVSTSGATQYF.

This rearrangement joins TRBV6-5 to TRBJ2-1; D might be TRBD2 (6 bases). The J call may be wrong; the DNA end is better matched by TRBJ2-7. This CDR3 contains 14 residues. From germline, CDR1 is MNHEY and CDR2 SVGAGI. The chain's CDR3 is CASSRTKGFYEQYF. CDR3 sequence (DNA): TGTGCCAGCAGTAGGACTAAAGGTTTCTACGAGCAGTACTTC.

The V call is TRBV28, the J call TRBJ2-7; 9 nucleotides match TRBD2. This CDR3 is 14 amino acids long. V trimming: 11 bases; J trimming: 3 bases; junction bases outside the gene matches: 11. The V gene's germline CDR1 is MDHEN and CDR2 SYDVKM. The DNA for the CDR3 is TGTGCCCCGCCAGGGCTAGCGGGGAACTACGAGCAGTACTTC. Protein product: CAPPGLAGNYEQYF.

The J gene is TRBJ2-7, the V gene TRBV7-2; D is unclear. The germline V and J ends were trimmed by 2 bases and 6 bases, with 17 bases remaining between them. This CDR3 contains 15 residues. Germline V gene data show CDR1 as SGHTA and CDR2 as FQGNSA. In DNA form, the CDR3 reads TGTGCCAGCAGCTTATATGGCCCCGTCCGGAGCGAGCAGTACTTC. Residues: CASSLYGPVRSEQYF.

The gene calls are TRBV6-1 and TRBJ2-5, with 10 bases matching TRBD2. Per germline, CDR1 MNHNS and CDR2 SASEGT. This CDR3 has 19 residues. Trimming took 1 base from V and 0 from J; bases not matched to a gene: 11. CDR3 in amino acids: CASSEVRTSGAAYQETQYF. CDR3 sequence (DNA): TGTGCCAGCAGTGAAGTGCGCACTAGCGGGGCGGCTTACCAAGAGACCCAGTACTTC.